This entry lists 23 T cell receptor beta chains sequenced from one sample in a study of T cell changes during pregnancy in multiple sclerosis (dated by TCRdb to about 2019). Library prep was done by the immunoSEQ multiplex PCR assay. Entries here come from immuneACCESS through TCRdb and include only in-frame sequences with V and J called. Some clones fail to appear in such tables; in the studies checked, an unresolved V gene covers under half of the shortfall, and the cause of the remainder is unknown. Within this sample are tens of thousands of clones, with 89% of them counted one time only. The ten largest clones take up approximately 1.7% of the sample. This specimen was peripheral blood, taken after pregnancy. Receptors originate from a female donor with multiple sclerosis, enrolled in a pregnancy study.

The chain is built from TRBV5-1 and TRBJ2-5; a weak D match, TRBD1 (5 bases). The CDR3 runs to 16 residues. Germline V gene data show CDR1 as SGHRS and CDR2 as YFSETQ. The germline V and J ends were trimmed by 6 bases and 1 base, with 19 bases remaining between them. The CDR3 nucleotides read TGCGCCAGCAATCGTAGGGGCCCCGAGAGCCAAGAGACCCAGTACTTC. Translation: CASNRRGPESQETQYF.

The V and J genes are TRBV2 and TRBJ1-1; TRBD1 matches at 10 bases. The germline CDR1 and CDR2 sequences are SNHLY and FYNNEI. V shed 4 bases, J shed 4 bases, and the junction held 6 bases outside the gene matches. The length of the CDR3 is 15 residues. The CDR3 loop is CASSVSRTGGTEAFF. CDR3 bases: TGTGCCAGCAGTGTATCAAGGACAGGGGGCACTGAAGCTTTCTTT.

The chain links TRBV11-2 to TRBJ1-5; tentatively, D is TRBD1 (6 bases). Germline V CDR1 and CDR2: SGHAT, FQNNGV. This CDR3 contains 13 residues. V lost 3 bases and J 5 bases, leaving 8 bases between the germline ends. The CDR3 loop reads CASSFDRYQPQHF. The CDR3, as DNA: TGTGCCAGCAGCTTCGACAGGTATCAGCCCCAGCATTTT.

The chain has TRBV5-1 and TRBJ2-7; weak D call: TRBD2 (5 bases). CDR1 is SGHRS and CDR2 is YFSETQ in the germline V gene. The ends were cut back, 4 bases at V and 6 bases at J, with 14 bases in the middle. The CDR3 spans 13 residues. As DNA, the CDR3 is TGCGCCAGCAGCCCTTATGTAGGGAGCGAGCAGTACTTC. Protein: CASSPYVGSEQYF. Using reference TRBV5-1 and TRBJ2-7 for the parts outside the CDR3, the full variable domain is KAGVTQTPRYLIKTRGQQVTLSCSPISGHRSVSWYQQTPGQGLQFLFEYFSETQRNKGNFPGRFSGRQFSNSRSEMNVSTLELGDSALYLCASSPYVGSEQYFGPGTRLTVT.

The chain has TRBV5-1 and TRBJ2-2, with 7 positions matching TRBD1. Germline V lookup: CDR1 SGHRS, CDR2 YFSETQ. With V trimmed by 0 bases and J by 7 bases, 6 bases remained unmatched. This CDR3 region has 15 residues. CDR3 DNA sequence: TGCGCCAGCAGCTTGGTGGACAGGATGATCGGGGAGCTGTTTTTT. It translates to CASSLVDRMIGELFF.

This clone appeared a few times. The chain recombines TRBV5-1 with TRBJ1-2; 8 bases map to TRBD1. This CDR3 is built from 16 residues. Germline V lookup: CDR1 SGHRS, CDR2 YFSETQ. The V segment lost 0 bases and the J segment 4 bases; nucleotides outside the gene matches: 8. The CDR3 DNA sequence: TGCGCCAGCAGCTTGGCACCGGCGGACAGGGCCTATGGCTACACCTTC. Its translation: CASSLAPADRAYGYTF.

The rearrangement uses TRBV9 and TRBJ1-3; D perhaps matches TRBD1 (6 bases). Germline CDR1 SGDLS, CDR2 YYNGEE. This CDR3 is 15 amino acids long. The V gene lost 4 bases and the J gene lost 4 bases, with 15 bases spanning the gap. The CDR3: CASSTMGAAGNTIYF. DNA for the CDR3: TGTGCCAGCAGCACAATGGGGGCAGCGGGAAACACCATATATTTT.

This chain connects TRBV2 to TRBJ2-5; 14 bases map to TRBD2. The CDR3 spans 17 residues. V shed 6 bases and J 0 bases; nucleotides not matched to a gene: 6. The germline gives CDR1 SNHLY, CDR2 FYNNEI. This CDR3 reads CASRGLAGDVDQETQYF. The CDR3 nucleotides are TGTGCCAGCAGGGGACTAGCGGGAGACGTCGACCAAGAGACCCAGTACTTC.

V gene TRBV28 combines with J gene TRBJ1-4; unclear D gene. The CDR3 is made up of 12 amino acids. Trimming removed 6 bases from V and 7 bases from J, with 9 bases in between. From germline, CDR1 is MDHEN and CDR2 SYDVKM. The CDR3 DNA reads TGTGCCAGCAGCACACGGAGTGAAAAACTGTTTTTT. Translating it yields CASSTRSEKLFF.

V and J are TRBV28 and TRBJ2-5; 8 nucleotides match TRBD2. CDR1 and CDR2 (germline): MDHEN, SYDVKM. J was trimmed by 1 base and V by 4 bases; bases with no gene match: 8. CDR3 length equals 16 residues. This chain's CDR3 is CASSSPGSGGQETQYF. The DNA for the CDR3 is TGTGCCAGCAGTTCCCCGGGGAGCGGGGGCCAAGAGACCCAGTACTTC. Full variable domain (outside the CDR3, taken from reference TRBV28 and TRBJ2-5): DVKVTQSSRYLVKRTGEKVFLECVQDMDHENMFWYRQDPGLGLRLIYFSYDVKMKEKGDIPEGYSVSREKKERFSLILESASTNQTSMYLCASSSPGSGGQETQYFGPGTRLLVL.

This clone was observed once. The chain couples TRBV9 to TRBJ2-3, with TRBD1 matching over 10 bases. The V and J ends lost 0 bases and 4 bases, in that order; junction bases with no gene match: 5. Germline V gene lookup returns CDR1 SGDLS and CDR2 YYNGEE. The CDR3 has 16 amino acids. CDR3 loop: CASSVAPTGGADTQYF. As DNA, the CDR3 is TGTGCCAGCAGCGTAGCCCCGACAGGGGGCGCAGATACGCAGTATTTT.

This clone was picked up one time. This sequence joins TRBV11-2 and TRBJ2-5; 11 nucleotides match TRBD2. The CDR3 loop spans 16 amino acids. With V trimmed by 1 base and J by 5 bases, 6 bases remained unmatched. Germline-derived CDR1 and CDR2 are SGHAT and FQNNGV. CDR3 residues: CASSLGLAGTWETQYF. DNA for the CDR3: TGTGCCAGCAGCTTAGGACTAGCGGGAACATGGGAGACCCAGTACTTC.

The J gene is TRBJ2-2, the V gene TRBV6-4, with D maybe TRBD2 (6 bases). There are 15 residues in the CDR3. Germline V gene sequence: CDR1 MRHNA, CDR2 SNTAGT. V lost 6 bases to trimming and J lost 2 bases, with 13 bases between them. CDR3 nucleotide sequence: TGTGCCAGCAGCACCGATAGCGGAAACACCGGGGAGCTGTTTTTT. Its protein product is CASSTDSGNTGELFF.

A single count supports this clone. V is TRBV6-1 and J is TRBJ2-3; D perhaps matches TRBD1 (5 bases). The CDR3 has 14 amino acids. Germline values: CDR1 MNHNS, CDR2 SASEGT. V was shortened by 3 bases and J by 0 bases, with 7 bases between the two germline ends. CDR3 in DNA: TGTGCCAGCAGTGAGACAGCTAGCACAGATACGCAGTATTTT. Translating it yields CASSETASTDTQYF.

V gene TRBV18 combines with J gene TRBJ2-3; D ambiguous. Between the trimmed V and J ends, which lost 0 bases and 5 bases, there was a span of 9 bases. The CDR3 is 14 residues long. The germline V gene has CDR1 KGHSH and CDR2 LQKENI. The CDR3 is CASSPPGGRDTQYF. CDR3 DNA: TGTGCCAGCTCACCACCCGGCGGCCGAGATACGCAGTATTTT. Variable domain in full (rest from reference TRBV18 and TRBJ2-3): NAGVMQNPRHLVRRRGQEARLRCSPMKGHSHVYWYRQLPEEGLKFMVYLQKENIIDESGMPKERFSAEFPKEGPSILRIQQVVRGDSAAYFCASSPPGGRDTQYFGPGTRLTVL.

The chain employs TRBV11-2 and TRBJ1-6, with D tentatively TRBD1 (6 bases). V lost 6 bases and J 0 bases, leaving 12 bases between the germline ends. The CDR3 loop spans 16 amino acids. Germline V lookup: CDR1 SGHAT, CDR2 FQNNGV. The CDR3 nucleotides are TGTGCCAGCAGACGTACAGGGAGCTCCTATAATTCACCCCTCCACTTT. This sequence encodes CASRRTGSSYNSPLHF.

This clone was observed at least ten times. This chain joins TRBV5-1 and TRBJ2-2; TRBD1 might be the D (6 bases). V was pared by 3 bases and J by 6 bases, with 15 bases between. From germline, CDR1 is SGHRS and CDR2 YFSETQ. This CDR3 is built from 15 residues. The chain's CDR3 is CASSSPQGRAGELFF. As DNA, the CDR3 is TGCGCCAGCAGCTCGCCCCAGGGGAGAGCCGGGGAGCTGTTTTTT.

The chain combines TRBV10-2 with TRBJ1-1, with 11 bases identical to TRBD1. This CDR3 is 14 amino acids long. V was clipped by 6 bases and J by 8 bases; unmatched bases: 8. CDR1 and CDR2 from the germline V gene are WSHSY and SAAADI. The CDR3 region is CASSTGTGGREAFF. CDR3 DNA: TGCGCCAGCAGCACCGGGACAGGGGGGCGGGAAGCTTTCTTT.

The chain uses TRBV6-6 and TRBJ2-3, with 7 bases identical to TRBD1. V gave up 6 bases and J gave up 3 bases; unmatched junction bases: 3. Germline V gives CDR1 MNHNY, CDR2 SVGAGI (reference sequence). The CDR3 consists of 13 residues. For the CDR3, the DNA is TGTGCCAGCAGCATACAGGGGACAGATACGCAGTATTTT. This translates into CASSIQGTDTQYF.

The V gene is TRBV9, the J gene TRBJ1-6; D is perhaps TRBD1 (6 bases). With 4 bases removed from V and 6 bases from J, the gap between germline ends came to 17 bases. This CDR3 region has 16 residues. Germline CDR1 reads SGDLS; CDR2 reads YYNGEE. The CDR3 here is CASSSRGGDRNSPLHF. The CDR3 DNA reads TGTGCCAGCAGCTCACGGGGGGGCGACCGTAATTCACCCCTCCACTTT. Full variable domain (rest looked up from reference TRBV9 and TRBJ1-6): DSGVTQTPKHLITATGQRVTLRCSPRSGDLSVYWYQQSLDQGLQFLIQYYNGEERAKGNILERFSAQQFPDLHSELNLSSLELGDSALYFCASSSRGGDRNSPLHFGNGTRLTVT.

V usage is TRBV6-5 and J usage is TRBJ1-4, with 9 nucleotides matching TRBD1. The CDR3 extends over 14 amino acids. Losses at the gene ends were 8 bases for V and 5 bases for J; bases not matched to a gene: 6. CDR1 MNHEY and CDR2 SVGAGI come from the germline V gene. The CDR3 sequence is CASALQGANEKLFF. The CDR3 coding sequence is TGTGCCAGCGCTTTACAGGGGGCCAATGAAAAACTGTTTTTT.

This chain links TRBV5-1 with TRBJ2-5, with a tentative D call TRBD1 (6 bases). CDR3 length: 15 amino acids. Looked up from germline, CDR1 is SGHRS and CDR2 is YFSETQ. The V and J ends lost 2 bases and 3 bases respectively, with 14 bases between them. CDR3 nucleotides: TGCGCCAGCAGCTTAACGAGAACAGGGAAAGAGACCCAGTACTTC. Its translation is CASSLTRTGKETQYF.

This sequence joins TRBV11-2 and TRBJ2-3, with D unclear. Deletions cut 5 bases from V and 0 bases from J, with 12 bases between. The CDR3 consists of 15 residues. The germline V gene has CDR1 SGHAT and CDR2 FQNNGV. The CDR3 is CASSRVPRSTDTQYF. The CDR3 DNA reads TGTGCCAGCAGCCGAGTCCCGAGGAGCACAGATACGCAGTATTTT.